Each of the 18 T cell receptor beta chains below was sequenced from the same sample in a study of blood T cell repertoires in COVID-19. Method: immunoSEQ multiplex PCR; TCRdb's copy keeps in-frame clones and lacks some. The sample lists 200,000 to 250,000 clones; approximately 90% were seen once. Material for sequencing was peripheral blood. Every receptor here comes from a man younger than 45 with acute or convalescent COVID-19.

V usage is TRBV2 and J usage is TRBJ2-3; the D gene is possibly TRBD1 (6 bases). V lost 1 base to trimming and J lost 5 bases, with 13 bases between them. Germline lookup yields CDR1 SNHLY and CDR2 FYNNEI. This CDR3 spans 15 amino acids. The CDR3 loop reads CASSEGAAGVDTQYF. The CDR3 coding sequence is TGTGCCAGCAGTGAAGGGGCGGCAGGGGTAGATACGCAGTATTTT.

The chain uses TRBV19 and TRBJ2-6; D is possibly TRBD2 (6 bases). The CDR3 covers 13 residues. With 8 bases removed from V and 4 bases from J, the gap between germline ends came to 9 bases. Germline V lookup: CDR1 LNHDA, CDR2 SQIVND (reference sequence). This chain's CDR3 is CASGGTGANVLTF. CDR3 in DNA: TGTGCCAGTGGGGGGACGGGGGCCAACGTCCTGACTTTC. The variable domain in full, with the rest retrieved from reference TRBV19 and TRBJ2-6, is DGGITQSPKYLFRKEGQNVTLSCEQNLNHDAMYWYRQDPGQGLRLIYYSQIVNDFQKGDIAEGYSVSREKKESFPLTVTSAQKNPTAFYLCASGGTGANVLTFGAGSRLTVL.

This clone was detected once. This chain uses TRBV5-1 with TRBJ2-3; 11 bases are a match to TRBD2. V gave up 5 bases and J gave up 1 base; unmatched junction bases: 6. The germline V gene encodes CDR1 SGHRS and CDR2 YFSETQ. The CDR3 contains 16 residues. This CDR3 is CASSSGLAVGTDTQYF. The CDR3 nucleotides read TGCGCCAGCAGTTCGGGACTAGCGGTGGGCACAGATACGCAGTATTTT. Based on the CDR3 plus reference TRBV5-1 and TRBJ2-3, the full variable domain is KAGVTQTPRYLIKTRGQQVTLSCSPISGHRSVSWYQQTPGQGLQFLFEYFSETQRNKGNFPGRFSGRQFSNSRSEMNVSTLELGDSALYLCASSSGLAVGTDTQYFGPGTRLTVL.

The V and J genes are TRBV20-1 and TRBJ1-2; the D gene is possibly TRBD1 (5 bases). Germline V gene data show CDR1 as DFQATT and CDR2 as SNEGSKA (reference sequence). This CDR3 spans 11 amino acids. V was cut by 0 bases and J by 13 bases, with 12 bases left in between. The CDR3 nucleotides are TGCAGTGCTAGAGATAACAGGATTGCCACCTTC. Translation gives CSARDNRIATF.

V and J are TRBV4-2 and TRBJ2-7; 10 positions agree with TRBD2. This CDR3 is 16 amino acids long. The junction had 10 bases not matched to a gene; V was cut back by 6 bases and J by 2 bases. CDR1 LGHNA and CDR2 YNFKEQ come from the germline V gene. The CDR3 is CASRNSGGPPPYEQYF. DNA for the CDR3: TGTGCCAGCAGAAATAGCGGGGGGCCCCCCCCCTACGAGCAGTACTTC.

The chain employs TRBV4-2 and TRBJ2-7; 9 positions match TRBD2. The CDR3 sequence is 18 residues long. Germline CDR1 is LGHNA and CDR2 is YNFKEQ. With 0 bases clipped from V and 2 bases from J, the junction kept 11 bases outside the gene matches. This chain's CDR3 is CASSQELVRVAGAYEQYF. The CDR3 nucleotides read TGTGCCAGCAGCCAAGAGTTGGTGCGGGTAGCGGGAGCCTACGAGCAGTACTTC.

The V and J genes are TRBV28 and TRBJ1-6; 7 nucleotides align to TRBD1. The CDR3 extends over 14 amino acids. CDR1 and CDR2 from the germline V gene are MDHEN and SYDVKM. Trimming took 4 bases from V and 6 from J; bases not matched to a gene: 3. The CDR3 sequence: CASSWTGSNSPLHF. In nucleotides, the CDR3 is TGTGCCAGCAGTTGGACAGGATCTAATTCACCCCTCCACTTT. Drawing the rest from reference TRBV28 and TRBJ1-6, the complete variable domain is DVKVTQSSRYLVKRTGEKVFLECVQDMDHENMFWYRQDPGLGLRLIYFSYDVKMKEKGDIPEGYSVSREKKERFSLILESASTNQTSMYLCASSWTGSNSPLHFGNGTRLTVT.

The chain is built from TRBV5-1 and TRBJ2-1; 9 bases agree with TRBD1. CDR1 and CDR2 (germline): SGHRS, YFSETQ. This CDR3 is built from 14 residues. Trimming took 0 bases from V and 8 from J; bases not matched to a gene: 3. CDR3 region: CASSLVTGGYEQFF. CDR3 bases: TGCGCCAGCAGCTTGGTTACAGGGGGCTATGAGCAGTTCTTC.

The chain has TRBV18 and TRBJ1-5; D is undetermined. Per the germline V gene, CDR1 is KGHSH and CDR2 is LQKENI. The germline V and J ends were trimmed by 1 base and 5 bases, with 6 bases remaining between them. The CDR3 loop spans 13 amino acids. Here the CDR3 reads CASSPLADQPQHF. The CDR3, as DNA: TGTGCCAGCTCACCACTGGCGGATCAGCCCCAGCATTTT.

V gene TRBV24-1 combines with J gene TRBJ1-2; 7 positions agree with TRBD1. The CDR3 consists of 14 residues. The V and J ends lost 9 bases and 8 bases, in that order; junction bases with no gene match: 14. CDR1 and CDR2 from the germline V gene are KGHDR and SFDVKD. CDR3 sequence reads: CATRPTGSEGGYTF. CDR3 DNA sequence: TGTGCCACCCGTCCGACAGGGAGTGAGGGAGGCTACACCTTC.

The chain recombines TRBV6-6 with TRBJ1-3; no definite D call. V lost 5 bases and J 1 base, leaving 9 bases between the germline ends. Germline values: CDR1 MNHNY, CDR2 SVGAGI (reference sequence). This CDR3 is built from 14 residues. The DNA for the CDR3 is TGTGCCAGCAGTGGGTGGGAGTCTGGAAACACCATATATTTT. Its translation: CASSGWESGNTIYF.

The rearrangement links TRBV6-2 or TRBV6-3 to TRBJ1-4, with 8 nucleotides matching TRBD1. CDR1 is MNHEY and CDR2 is SVGEGT in the germline V gene. The CDR3 consists of 18 residues. Trimming cost V 0 bases and J 1 base; bases outside gene matches: 7. The CDR3 loop reads CASSYSTTGARTNEKLFF. The CDR3, as DNA: TGTGCCAGCAGTTACTCAACGACAGGGGCTAGAACTAATGAAAAACTGTTTTTT.

This clone appeared once. The chain combines TRBV3-1 (or the pseudogene TRBV3-2) with TRBJ2-7; TRBD2 might be the D (5 bases). V lost 5 bases and J lost 2, with 16 bases in between. The CDR3 spans 15 residues. The germline V gene encodes CDR1 LGHDT and CDR2 YNNKEL (reference sequence). The CDR3 sequence: CASSSGPGGPYEQYF. The CDR3 DNA reads as TGTGCCAGCAGCTCCGGGCCCGGAGGCCCCTACGAGCAGTACTTC.

V is TRBV28 and J is TRBJ1-2; tentative D call: TRBD1 (5 bases). The CDR3 has 13 residues. The V and J ends lost 2 bases and 6 bases respectively, with 10 bases between them. Germline CDR1 is MDHEN and CDR2 is SYDVKM. CDR3 DNA sequence: TGTGCCAGCAGTTTACGTGTGGACAATGGCTACACCTTC. Its protein product is CASSLRVDNGYTF.

The chain recombines TRBV9 with TRBJ2-1; 11 bases align to TRBD2. With V trimmed by 0 bases and J by 6 bases, 2 bases remained unmatched. CDR1 and CDR2 from the germline V gene are SGDLS and YYNGEE. This CDR3 spans 15 amino acids. CDR3 nucleotide sequence: TGTGCCAGCAGCGTAGCTAGCGGGAGGTTCAATGAGCAGTTCTTC. It specifies CASSVASGRFNEQFF.

The gene calls are TRBV11-2 and TRBJ2-7; 8 nucleotides align to TRBD2. This CDR3 contains 18 residues. With V trimmed by 0 bases and J by 3 bases, 13 bases remained unmatched. In germline, CDR1 is SGHAT, CDR2 FQNNGV. The CDR3 sequence: CASSLDSRAGANIYEQYF. In nucleotides, the CDR3 is TGTGCCAGCAGCTTAGATAGTCGAGCGGGGGCCAATATCTACGAGCAGTACTTC.

V is TRBV19 and J is TRBJ2-7; 10 nucleotides agree with TRBD2. The CDR3 is 17 amino acids. After removal of 2 bases from V and 1 base from J, the junction contained 8 bases not matched to a gene. CDR1 is LNHDA, CDR2 SQIVND, per germline (reference sequence). The CDR3, as DNA: TGTGCCAGTAGTATATATCTAGCGGGAGCATATTCCTACGAGCAGTACTTC. Its translation: CASSIYLAGAYSYEQYF. The full variable domain, completed using reference TRBV19 and TRBJ2-7, is DGGITQSPKYLFRKEGQNVTLSCEQNLNHDAMYWYRQDPGQGLRLIYYSQIVNDFQKGDIAEGYSVSREKKESFPLTVTSAQKNPTAFYLCASSIYLAGAYSYEQYFGPGTRLTVT.

The V gene is TRBV29-1, the J gene TRBJ2-7, with D possibly called TRBD1 or TRBD2 (5 bases each). The CDR3 totals 15 residues. The V end was cut by 7 bases, the J end by 4 bases, with 23 bases between. Germline assignment: CDR1 SQVTM and CDR2 ANQGSEA. The CDR3 region is CSGGKGDAHFYEQYF. The CDR3 DNA follows: TGCAGCGGGGGCAAGGGAGACGCTCACTTTTACGAGCAGTACTTC.